These 25 T cell receptor beta chains originate from one sample sequenced in a study of blood T cell repertoires in COVID-19. The protocol was immunoSEQ multiplex PCR, while the TCRdb copy is restricted to in-frame clones and leaves out a portion. The sample gives about 68,000 clones, around 87% of which show up once; about 6.6% is in the top ten. The material sequenced was peripheral blood. The origin of the receptors is a man aged 50-60 years with active COVID-19.

The chain combines TRBV9 with TRBJ1-3; D is unresolved. This CDR3 spans 16 amino acids. Germline V gives CDR1 SGDLS, CDR2 YYNGEE. V was trimmed by 0 bases and J by 0 bases, leaving 10 bases between them. In nucleotides, the CDR3 is TGTGCCAGCAGCGTAGCCCCGACAAACTCTGGAAACACCATATATTTT. Protein product: CASSVAPTNSGNTIYF.

A single count supports this clone. This chain connects TRBV7-9 to TRBJ1-1; the D gene is possibly TRBD1 (5 bases). Trimming removed 0 bases from V and 5 bases from J, with 13 bases in between. CDR1 is SEHNR and CDR2 is FQNEAQ in the germline V gene (reference sequence). The CDR3 sequence is 15 residues long. The CDR3 spells CASSLAHQGRTEAFF. The CDR3 DNA reads TGTGCCAGCAGCTTAGCGCACCAGGGCCGAACTGAAGCTTTCTTT.

Here the CDR3 reads CASSLQRGGTETQYF. The CDR3 DNA is TGTGCCAGCAGCTTACAGCGGGGGGGCACAGAGACCCAGTACTTC. V usage is TRBV7-3 and J usage is TRBJ2-5; 10 positions agree with TRBD2. Germline CDR1 and CDR2: SGHTA and FQGTGA. CDR3 length: 15 residues. J gave up 4 bases and V 2 bases, and 4 bases lay outside the gene matches.

This chain joins TRBV4-3 and TRBJ2-3, with 9 bases fitting TRBD1. The CDR3 is made up of 18 amino acids. V was clipped by 2 bases and J by 4 bases; unmatched bases: 13. Germline V gene data show CDR1 as LGHNA and CDR2 as YSLEER. The chain's CDR3 is CASSQQLYGTGIADTQYF. CDR3 in DNA: TGCGCCAGCAGCCAACAGCTTTACGGGACAGGGATCGCAGATACGCAGTATTTT.

This chain connects TRBV28 to TRBJ1-2, with D possibly matching TRBD1 (5 bases). Germline V gene data show CDR1 as MDHEN and CDR2 as SYDVKM. The CDR3 runs to 13 residues. The V end was cut by 7 bases, the J end by 5 bases, with 14 bases between. CDR3 amino acids: CASTAPGGYGYTF. The CDR3 coding sequence is TGTGCCAGCACGGCCCCCGGGGGTTATGGCTACACCTTC.

The count of this clone is one. This chain uses TRBV6-5 with TRBJ1-6; D perhaps matches TRBD1 (5 bases). The CDR3 is made up of 15 amino acids. CDR1 is MNHEY and CDR2 is SVGAGI in the germline V gene. The germline V and J ends were trimmed by 0 bases and 8 bases, with 11 bases remaining between them. The CDR3 DNA is TGTGCCAGCAGTTACTCCCGGGGCGGGGATTCACCCCTCCACTTT. Translated: CASSYSRGGDSPLHF.

V usage is TRBV2 and J usage is TRBJ2-7; a weak D match, TRBD2 (6 bases). Looked up from germline, CDR1 is SNHLY and CDR2 is FYNNEI. This CDR3 is 14 amino acids long. V was cut by 5 bases and J by 9 bases, with 20 bases left in between. The CDR3 nucleotides are TGTGCCAGCAGTTTCGGGACTGGTGGACGGGGGCAGTACTTC. It specifies CASSFGTGGRGQYF.

As concerns this clone: This sample also contains other DNA sequences that code for the same CDR3. The J gene is TRBJ2-3, the V gene TRBV5-1, with no clear D. V shed 0 bases and J shed 0 bases, with 5 bases lying between them. The CDR3 has 14 amino acids. CDR1 is SGHRS, CDR2 YFSETQ, per germline. DNA for the CDR3: TGCGCCAGCAGCTTGGCAGAAAGCACAGATACGCAGTATTTT. Translation gives CASSLAESTDTQYF.

CDR3 in amino acids: CASSISQTVYYGYTF. The CDR3 nucleotides are TGTGCCAGCAGTATTAGCCAGACAGTCTACTATGGCTACACCTTC. V gene TRBV28 combines with J gene TRBJ1-2; TRBD1 is a possible D gene (5 bases). This CDR3 comprises 15 residues. Per germline, CDR1 MDHEN and CDR2 SYDVKM. V dropped 5 bases and J dropped 3 bases, with 16 bases sitting between them.

The V call is TRBV7-9, the J call TRBJ1-1; 7 bases line up with TRBD1. The trim removed 2 bases at V and 5 bases at J, leaving 5 bases unmatched. Germline assignment: CDR1 SEHNR and CDR2 FQNEAQ (reference sequence). The CDR3 runs to 14 residues. DNA of the CDR3: TGTGCCAGCAGCTTAATGCAGGGGGGTACTGAAGCTTTCTTT. Translated, it gives CASSLMQGGTEAFF.

The chain recombines TRBV5-1 with TRBJ2-5; 7 nucleotides align to TRBD2. Germline lookup yields CDR1 SGHRS and CDR2 YFSETQ. V was clipped by 4 bases and J by 3 bases; unmatched bases: 6. CDR3 size: 14 residues. For the CDR3, the DNA is TGCGCCAGCAGCCCACGGACTAGTGAAGAGACCCAGTACTTC. It translates to CASSPRTSEETQYF.

The chain recombines TRBV7-8 with TRBJ2-3, with TRBD2 matching over 9 bases. V shed 6 bases, J shed 0 bases, and the junction held 10 bases outside the gene matches. Germline CDR1 is SGHVS and CDR2 is FQNEAQ. This CDR3 comprises 17 residues. CDR3 protein: CASSRSSGSGSTDTQYF. CDR3 DNA: TGTGCCAGCAGTAGAAGTAGCGGGAGTGGGAGCACAGATACGCAGTATTTT.

The chain has TRBV25-1 and TRBJ2-7; D ambiguous. There are 11 residues in the CDR3. The V gene's germline CDR1 is MGHDK and CDR2 SYGVNS. V dropped 5 bases and J dropped 2 bases, with 4 bases sitting between them. This CDR3 reads CASSQAYEQYF. The CDR3 DNA sequence: TGTGCCAGCAGTCAGGCCTACGAGCAGTACTTC.

The chain is built from TRBV7-2 and TRBJ1-1, with D maybe TRBD1 (6 bases). The CDR3 is made up of 17 amino acids. The germline V gene has CDR1 SGHTA and CDR2 FQGNSA. Trimming removed 6 bases from V and 4 bases from J, with 24 bases in between. The CDR3 bases are TGTGCCAGCAGTACCCGGGGGGGCCGGATAATGGGCACTGAAGCTTTCTTT. This encodes CASSTRGGRIMGTEAFF.

The chain links TRBV9 to TRBJ2-3; 13 bases are a match to TRBD2. CDR1 is SGDLS and CDR2 is YYNGEE in the germline V gene. J lost 3 bases, V lost 4 bases, and 5 bases had no gene match. CDR3 length: 16 residues. This CDR3 is CASSPTGLAGTDTQYF. Here the CDR3 DNA reads TGTGCCAGCAGCCCCACGGGACTAGCGGGGACAGATACGCAGTATTTT. Based on the CDR3 plus reference TRBV9 and TRBJ2-3, the full variable domain is DSGVTQTPKHLITATGQRVTLRCSPRSGDLSVYWYQQSLDQGLQFLIQYYNGEERAKGNILERFSAQQFPDLHSELNLSSLELGDSALYFCASSPTGLAGTDTQYFGPGTRLTVL.

The V gene is TRBV24-1, the J gene TRBJ2-3, with D hard to call. CDR1 is KGHDR, CDR2 SFDVKD, per germline. Trimming stripped 5 bases from V and 2 bases from J, with 10 bases between. CDR3 length equals 14 residues. CDR3 coding DNA: TGTGCCACCAGTGGGGTTGGGCCCACAGATACGCAGTATTTT. It codes for CATSGVGPTDTQYF.

The J gene is TRBJ1-4, the V gene TRBV19; TRBD1 is a possible D gene (5 bases). This CDR3 has 15 residues. Germline V gene sequence: CDR1 LNHDA, CDR2 SQIVND (reference sequence). Trimming shortened V by 6 bases and J by 6 bases, and 17 bases separated the two germline ends. The CDR3 DNA is TGTGCCAGTAGCGATTTCCCCGGGGGAGATGAAAAACTGTTTTTT. Amino acids: CASSDFPGGDEKLFF. The whole variable domain, remainder taken from reference TRBV19 and TRBJ1-4, is DGGITQSPKYLFRKEGQNVTLSCEQNLNHDAMYWYRQDPGQGLRLIYYSQIVNDFQKGDIAEGYSVSREKKESFPLTVTSAQKNPTAFYLCASSDFPGGDEKLFFGSGTQLSVL.

V usage is TRBV5-6 and J usage is TRBJ1-6, with 9 nucleotides matching TRBD1. The CDR3 runs 14 residues. CDR1 and CDR2 (germline): SGHDT, YYEEEE. The ends lost 2 bases at V and 11 bases at J; junction bases unmatched: 5. The CDR3 DNA reads as TGTGCCAGCAGCTTAGGACAGGGGAGGGCACCCCTCCACTTT. It encodes CASSLGQGRAPLHF.

This chain connects TRBV5-1 to TRBJ2-3; TRBD2 matches 13 bases. V trimming: 3 bases; J trimming: 4 bases; junction bases outside the gene matches: 5. In germline, CDR1 is SGHRS, CDR2 YFSETQ. This CDR3 is 16 amino acids long. The CDR3 DNA is TGCGCCAGCAGCTCGGATACTAGCGGGAGGGCAGATACGCAGTATTTT. Its translation is CASSSDTSGRADTQYF. The complete variable domain, with remaining parts taken from reference TRBV5-1 and TRBJ2-3, reads KAGVTQTPRYLIKTRGQQVTLSCSPISGHRSVSWYQQTPGQGLQFLFEYFSETQRNKGNFPGRFSGRQFSNSRSEMNVSTLELGDSALYLCASSSDTSGRADTQYFGPGTRLTVL.

This sequence joins TRBV19 and TRBJ2-3, with a weak D call TRBD1 (6 bases). The CDR3 is 14 residues long. Trimming stripped 5 bases from V and 1 base from J, with 10 bases between. The germline V gene has CDR1 LNHDA and CDR2 SQIVND (reference sequence). The CDR3 DNA reads as TGTGCCAGTAGTTTGCCAGGGGGCACAGATACGCAGTATTTT. This gives the protein CASSLPGGTDTQYF.

The rearrangement uses TRBV7-9 and TRBJ1-1; 7 positions match TRBD1. The CDR3 runs to 14 residues. Germline V gene lookup returns CDR1 SEHNR and CDR2 FQNEAQ (reference sequence). V dropped 5 bases and J dropped 0; count of bases not matched to a gene: 3. The CDR3 nucleotides read TGTGCCAGCAGCCTAACAGGGGTGAACACTGAAGCTTTCTTT. The encoded protein is CASSLTGVNTEAFF.

This clone occurred a few times. The chain has TRBV24-1 and TRBJ2-3, with D possibly TRBD2 on 5 matching bases. Trimming removed 2 bases at V and 5 bases at J, with 7 bases between. This CDR3 has 13 residues. CDR1 and CDR2 from the germline V gene are KGHDR and SFDVKD. The CDR3 region has the DNA TGTGCCACCAGTGATTCGGGGAGAGATACGCAGTATTTT. Translating gives CATSDSGRDTQYF.

As to this clone: At one end the junction does not follow the germline gene, possibly because of a read error. The chain's CDR3 is CASCDGAGAGDYSNQPQHF. CDR3 nucleotides: TGTGCCAGCTGTGATGGGGCGGGGGCGGGGGATTATAGCAATCAGCCCCAGCATTTT. The rearrangement uses TRBV2 and TRBJ1-5; a possible D gene is TRBD1 (6 bases). CDR1 and CDR2 (germline): SNHLY, FYNNEI. This CDR3 contains 19 residues.

The chain has TRBV6-5 and TRBJ1-2, with TRBD1 matching 7 bases. CDR1 MNHEY and CDR2 SVGAGI come from the germline V gene. CDR3 length: 15 residues. J lost 6 bases, V lost 1 base, and 8 bases had no gene match. CDR3 DNA: TGTGCCAGCAGTTACTTCCAGGGGGGTAAGGATGGCTACACCTTC. As protein: CASSYFQGGKDGYTF.

The CDR3 spells CASSRGLGTDTQYF. In DNA form, the CDR3 reads TGTGCCAGCAGTAGGGGGCTTGGCACAGATACGCAGTATTTT. The chain couples TRBV6-5 to TRBJ2-3; 7 nucleotides match TRBD1. The length of the CDR3 is 14 residues. V lost 5 bases to trimming and J lost 1 base; unmatched junction nucleotides: 3. Germline CDR1 MNHEY, CDR2 SVGAGI.